This T cell receptor (beta chain) was retrieved from a study of OX40 agonist ivuxolimab in advanced cancers. At the level of the study: Patients undergoing dose escalation presented with hepatocellular carcinoma, melanoma, renal cell or head and neck cancer.

TCRdb's copy holds only in-frame clones and misses some; the assay was immunoSEQ multiplex PCR. The sample has about 35,000 clones, 65% to 85% seen once. The CDR3 runs 16 residues. CDR1 is SGHRS, CDR2 YFSETQ, per germline. V lost 3 bases and J 4 bases, leaving 14 bases between the germline ends. In the case of this clone: Its specificity is not known.

General study points: More expanded clones were found, on average, in CD8+ than in CD4+ T cells. Several nonresponders also turned out to have low normalized T-cell clonal expansion.

This chain connects TRBV5-1 to TRBJ2-6; unclear D gene. The specimen comprised CD4+ or CD8+ T cells sorted from blood, sampled in a trial of the OX40 agonist ivuxolimab. The TCR was taken from an adult with an advanced solid tumor such as melanoma, head and neck, liver or kidney cancer. The CDR3 spells CASSWTYSPGANVLTF. CDR3 coding DNA: TGCGCCAGCAGCTGGACCTACAGTCCCGGGGCCAACGTCCTGACTTTC.